A selection of T cell receptor beta chains follows, all from one sample in a study of OX40 agonist ivuxolimab in advanced cancers. The method was immunoSEQ multiplex PCR; TCRdb's version includes in-frame clones alone and lacks a portion of them. The sample contains 45,000 or so clones, roughly 80% of which appear only once. Sequencing used CD4+ or CD8+ T cells sorted from blood, obtained in a trial of the OX40 agonist ivuxolimab. The receptors shown here come from an adult with an advanced solid tumor such as melanoma, head and neck, liver or kidney cancer. The CDR3 runs from the conserved cysteine through the conserved F or W. A D gene is named only where the DNA matches it firmly. Size tells how often a clone was seen (once, few, many) or the class of an expanded clone, and some rows leave it out.

D gene,clone size,V gene,J gene,CDR3 DNA,CDR3 protein
NA,NA,TRBV5-1,TRBJ1-6,TGCGCCAGCAGCTTGTTGGGCCAAGGGCTGGGGTCACCCCTCCACTTT,CASSLLGQGLGSPLHF
NA,once,TRBV18,TRBJ1-2,TGTGCCAGCTCACCGGCTGAGGGGTGGTACGGCTACACCTTC,CASSPAEGWYGYTF
TRBD1,NA,TRBV7-2,TRBJ1-3,TGTGCCAGCAGCCTGACAGGGGATGTTAAAAACACCATATATTTT,CASSLTGDVKNTIYF
NA,once,TRBV4-3,TRBJ2-5,TGCGCCAGCAGCCAAGAACTGGGGGGAGAAGGTGAGACCCAGTACTTC,CASSQELGGEGETQYF
TRBD1,NA,TRBV7-2,TRBJ2-7,TGTGCCAGCAGAGGACCGGGACAGGGAACCTACGAGCAGTACTTC,CASRGPGQGTYEQYF
NA,NA,TRBV5-1,TRBJ2-3,TGCGCCAGCAGACCAGGACAGACCCCGGATACGCAGTATTTT,CASRPGQTPDTQYF
NA,NA,TRBV19,TRBJ1-3,TGTGCCAGTAGTATAACGGCCCGATCCCGTGGAAACACCATATATTTT,CASSITARSRGNTIYF
NA,NA,TRBV19,TRBJ2-3,TGTGCCAGTAGTATCCCCACCGATACGCAGTATTTT,CASSIPTDTQYF
NA,few,TRBV11-2,TRBJ1-2,TGTGCCAGCAGCTTAGTCAGGGCAAGGGCTGGCTACACCTTC,CASSLVRARAGYTF
TRBD1,NA,TRBV28,TRBJ1-4,TGTGCCAGCAGGGGACAGGGAAGTGTCGAAAAACTGTTTTTT,CASRGQGSVEKLFF
NA,NA,TRBV14,TRBJ2-5,TGTGCCAGCAGCCAAGATCGGTTAGGGACCCAGTACTTC,CASSQDRLGTQYF
TRBD2,NA,TRBV7-3,TRBJ2-3,TGTGCCAGCAGCTCTCTAGCGGGAGTGTCAGATACGCAGTATTTT,CASSSLAGVSDTQYF
TRBD2,NA,TRBV7-8,TRBJ2-7,TGTGCCAGCAGCAAGCTGAAGACTAGCGGGAGGGAGGGGGCTACCTACGAGCAGTACTTC,CASSKLKTSGREGATYEQYF
NA,NA,TRBV9,TRBJ2-5,TGTGCCAGCAGCGTAGTGAAAGCGGGAGAGACCCAGTACTTC,CASSVVKAGETQYF
NA,NA,TRBV5-1,TRBJ2-2,TGCGCCAGCAGCTTGGGAAGGGGCCCTTCCAGCGGGGAGCTGTTTTTT,CASSLGRGPSSGELFF
NA,NA,TRBV7-2,TRBJ1-4,TGTGCCAGCAGCCCGCAGGGGCCAACTAATGAAAAACTGTTTTTT,CASSPQGPTNEKLFF
NA,NA,TRBV5-6,TRBJ2-1,TGTGCCAGCAGCCCGGGGGTCCCAGATGAGCAGTTCTTC,CASSPGVPDEQFF
TRBD1,NA,TRBV19,TRBJ1-1,TGTGCCAGTAGTATAAGCAAGCAGGGGGGGACTGAAGCTTTCTTT,CASSISKQGGTEAFF
TRBD1,once,TRBV6-6,TRBJ1-2,TGTGCCAGCAGTGTACAGGGGGCGCGAGGCTACACCTTC,CASSVQGARGYTF
NA,NA,TRBV29-1,TRBJ2-5,TGCAGCGTGGGGGCCTCTAACAGGGAGACCCAGTACTTC,CSVGASNRETQYF
TRBD1,once,TRBV5-4,TRBJ1-1,TGTGCCAGCAGTTACACAGGGGGCAGCACTGAAGCTTTCTTT,CASSYTGGSTEAFF
NA,NA,TRBV6-6,TRBJ1-2,TGTGCCAGCAGTTACTCGGCGGGGCAAATTAACTATGGCTACACCTTC,CASSYSAGQINYGYTF
TRBD1,NA,TRBV6-1,TRBJ2-7,TGTGCCAGCATACCTCCCCCGGGACAGGGGGACGAGCAGTACTTC,CASIPPPGQGDEQYF
TRBD2,NA,TRBV29-1,TRBJ2-5,TGCAGCGTCGAGACTAGCCTAGGGGAGACCCAGTACTTC,CSVETSLGETQYF
NA,few,TRBV11-2,TRBJ1-2,TGTGCCAGCAGCTCCGGGGGAGAAGGTAGTGGCTACACCTTC,CASSSGGEGSGYTF
NA,NA,TRBV4-3,TRBJ2-5,TGCGCCAGCAGCCAAGAGCTAAGACATTTTGAGACCCAGTACTTC,CASSQELRHFETQYF
NA,NA,TRBV7-3,TRBJ2-2,TGTGCCAGCAGCTCCGGGGCGAACGGGGAGCTGTTTTTT,CASSSGANGELFF
NA,once,TRBV5-1,TRBJ1-2,TGCGCCAGCAGCTTTGGCGGTCCCAATGGCTACACCTTC,CASSFGGPNGYTF
NA,NA,TRBV18,TRBJ2-1,TGTGCCAGCTCCCCCCGACTAGAAGGCAATGAGCAGTTCTTC,CASSPRLEGNEQFF
TRBD2,once,TRBV4-1,TRBJ2-3,TGCGCCAGCAGCCAGCTAGCGGGGGGGATAGATACGCAGTATTTT,CASSQLAGGIDTQYF
NA,once,TRBV2,TRBJ2-3,TGTGCCAGCAGTGAAAGTAGCGGTAGCGCAGATACGCAGTATTTT,CASSESSGSADTQYF
TRBD2,NA,TRBV7-2,TRBJ2-1,TGTGCCAGCAGCCCACCGACTAGCCCTCCCTACAATGAGCAGTTCTTC,CASSPPTSPPYNEQFF
NA,few,TRBV23-1,TRBJ2-5,TGCGCCAGCAGTCCAGGTCCTCCGGGGGCACGGGAGACCCAGTACTTC,CASSPGPPGARETQYF
NA,NA,TRBV6-5,TRBJ1-3,TGTGCCAGCAGTTCCGTTAGCTCTGGAAACACCATATATTTT,CASSSVSSGNTIYF
NA,NA,TRBV27,TRBJ2-5,TGTGCCAGCGGATCAGGGGTGGGGTACCAAGAGACCCAGTACTTC,CASGSGVGYQETQYF
NA,NA,TRBV30,TRBJ2-5,TGTGCCTGGAGTGCTGCCGGGACCCTAGGGGAGACCCAGTACTTC,CAWSAAGTLGETQYF